Each of the 2 T cell receptor beta chains below was sequenced from the same sample in a study of T cell changes during pregnancy in multiple sclerosis. Sequencing used immunoSEQ multiplex PCR; TCRdb keeps in-frame clones, though not all of them. The sample lists tens of thousands of clones; approximately 91% were seen once. The sequences come from CD4+ T cells from peripheral blood mononuclear cells, collected in the third trimester of pregnancy. These receptor sequences come from a female donor with multiple sclerosis, enrolled in a pregnancy study.

The chain is built from TRBV2 and TRBJ1-2; no definite D call. V was pared by 1 base and J by 4 bases, with 4 bases between. The CDR3 is made up of 12 amino acids. From germline, CDR1 is SNHLY and CDR2 FYNNEI. Here the CDR3 reads CASSEGSYGYTF. In DNA form, the CDR3 reads TGTGCCAGCAGTGAAGGGAGCTATGGCTACACCTTC.

This chain links TRBV9 with TRBJ1-1; possibly TRBD1 for D (6 bases). This CDR3 contains 13 residues. The V and J ends lost 4 bases and 4 bases respectively, with 11 bases between them. Germline V CDR1 and CDR2: SGDLS, YYNGEE. The CDR3 nucleotides are TGTGCCAGCAGCTACCGACAGGCCACTGAAGCTTTCTTT. Protein sequence: CASSYRQATEAFF. Supplemented by reference TRBV9 and TRBJ1-1, the full variable domain reads DSGVTQTPKHLITATGQRVTLRCSPRSGDLSVYWYQQSLDQGLQFLIQYYNGEERAKGNILERFSAQQFPDLHSELNLSSLELGDSALYFCASSYRQATEAFFGQGTRLTVV.